A single sample gave rise to the 3 T cell receptor beta chains below, sequenced in a study of blood T cell repertoires in COVID-19. Using immunoSEQ multiplex PCR, the repertoire was profiled, and TCRdb retains in-frame clones only, with some absent. Of under 75,000 clones in the sample, about 76% were seen once. Sequencing was carried out using peripheral blood. These receptors came from a woman of 80 years or more with active or convalescent COVID-19.

This clone has just a few counts. The rearrangement uses TRBV3-1 (or the pseudogene TRBV3-2) and TRBJ2-2; TRBD1 might be the D (6 bases). Germline V gives CDR1 LGHDT, CDR2 YNNKEL (reference sequence). The CDR3 has 14 amino acids. V gave up 5 bases and J gave up 4 bases, with 11 bases separating them. CDR3 DNA sequence: TGTGCCAGCAGCGGGGTAGGGGGCACCGGGGAGCTGTTTTTT. This translates into CASSGVGGTGELFF.

V and J are TRBV18 and TRBJ2-7, with 10 positions matching TRBD1. Germline V gives CDR1 KGHSH, CDR2 LQKENI. The CDR3 loop spans 15 amino acids. With 5 bases clipped from V and 1 base from J, the junction kept 5 bases outside the gene matches. CDR3: CASSRGQGFSYEQYF. CDR3 coding DNA: TGTGCCAGCTCAAGGGGACAGGGGTTTTCCTACGAGCAGTACTTC.

The J gene is TRBJ1-1, the V gene TRBV11-2; TRBD1 matches 7 bases. J gave up 8 bases and V 0 bases, and 6 bases lay outside the gene matches. The length of the CDR3 is 14 residues. CDR1 and CDR2 (germline): SGHAT, FQNNGV. Here the CDR3 reads CASSLETGAWEAFF. CDR3 DNA sequence: TGTGCCAGCAGCTTAGAAACAGGGGCTTGGGAAGCTTTCTTT.